Listed below are T cell receptor beta chains from one sample, sequenced in a study of control samples from healthy donors and cancer patients. Data came from immunoSEQ multiplex PCR; TCRdb stores just in-frame clones and leaves some out. The table lists about 160,000 clones, roughly 95% of them singletons. The material sequenced was blood. Receptors originate from a woman aged 25-40 years in good health. Each CDR3 is given with its conserved first and last residue. Fields, in order: clone size, V gene, J gene, CDR3 protein. Not every row has a clone size; where given, it reads once, few, many or a size class.

clone_size: once; v_call: TRBV28; j_call: TRBJ1-5; cdr3_aa: CASSLLGRGQPQHF
clone_size: .; v_call: TRBV2; j_call: TRBJ2-3; cdr3_aa: CASTGERGTDTQYF
clone_size: .; v_call: TRBV19; j_call: TRBJ1-2; cdr3_aa: CASRPPGGRNYGYTF
clone_size: .; v_call: TRBV29-1; j_call: TRBJ2-7; cdr3_aa: CSVSGDRGSPAPYEQYF
clone_size: .; v_call: TRBV14; j_call: TRBJ2-3; cdr3_aa: CASSRSGSTDTQYF
clone_size: .; v_call: TRBV27; j_call: TRBJ1-2; cdr3_aa: CASSTGQGHGYTF
clone_size: few; v_call: TRBV5-1; j_call: TRBJ2-5; cdr3_aa: CASSWGDGQETQYF
clone_size: .; v_call: TRBV5-1; j_call: TRBJ1-2; cdr3_aa: CASSLSNRIYGYTF
clone_size: .; v_call: TRBV10-3; j_call: TRBJ2-4; cdr3_aa: CAISESQGNNIQYF
clone_size: .; v_call: TRBV23-1; j_call: TRBJ2-1; cdr3_aa: CASSHPGNNEQFF
clone_size: .; v_call: TRBV2; j_call: TRBJ1-5; cdr3_aa: CASSRTGGNQPQHF
clone_size: .; v_call: TRBV6-5; j_call: TRBJ2-5; cdr3_aa: CASSRGQLQETQYF
clone_size: .; v_call: TRBV5-1; j_call: TRBJ2-1; cdr3_aa: CASSLGQGHNEQFF
clone_size: .; v_call: TRBV7-8; j_call: TRBJ1-5; cdr3_aa: CASSLFGGLGQPQHF
clone_size: .; v_call: TRBV2; j_call: TRBJ1-2; cdr3_aa: CASRFPRTGTLYGYTF
clone_size: .; v_call: TRBV3-1/TRBV3-2; j_call: TRBJ2-1; cdr3_aa: CASSLDDEQFF
clone_size: .; v_call: TRBV6-4; j_call: TRBJ2-3; cdr3_aa: CASSDGAGRADTQYF